A single T cell receptor (beta chain) is shown here with its context. Generated by immunoSEQ multiplex PCR, the TCRdb table keeps only in-frame clones and is missing some. The data show roughly 40,000 clones, about 90% seen once. This specimen comes from a study of T cell changes during pregnancy in multiple sclerosis. The CDR3 spans 15 residues. Germline CDR1 reads GTSNPN; CDR2 reads SVGIG (reference sequence). J was trimmed by 4 bases and V by 5 bases; bases with no gene match: 8. The rearrangement uses TRBV30 and TRBJ2-2, with 9 bases lining up with TRBD1. Sequenced here: CD4+ T cells from peripheral blood mononuclear cells, sampled in the second trimester of pregnancy. This TCR came from a female donor in good health, enrolled as a control in a pregnancy study. Written as DNA, the CDR3 is TGTGCCTGGGGAACCGGGACAGGGACCACCGGGGAGCTGTTTTTT. Protein sequence: CAWGTGTGTTGELFF. Full variable domain (outside the CDR3, taken from reference TRBV30 and TRBJ2-2): SQTIHQWPATLVQPVGSPLSLECTVEGTSNPNLYWYRQAAGRGLQLLFYSVGIGQISSEVPQNLSASRPQDRQFILSSKKLLLSDSGFYLCAWGTGTGTTGELFFGEGSRLTVL.